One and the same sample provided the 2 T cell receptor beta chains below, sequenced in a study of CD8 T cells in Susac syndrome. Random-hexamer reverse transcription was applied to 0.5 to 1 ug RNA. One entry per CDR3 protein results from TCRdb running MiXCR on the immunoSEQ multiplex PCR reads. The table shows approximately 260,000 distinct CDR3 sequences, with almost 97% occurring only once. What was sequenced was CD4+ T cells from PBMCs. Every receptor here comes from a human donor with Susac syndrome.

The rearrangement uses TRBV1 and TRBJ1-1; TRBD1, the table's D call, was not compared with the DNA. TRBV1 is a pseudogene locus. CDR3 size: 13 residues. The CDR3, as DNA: TGCACCAGCAGCCGAAACCCGACAGCAAAAGCTTTCTTT. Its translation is CTSSRNPTAKAFF.

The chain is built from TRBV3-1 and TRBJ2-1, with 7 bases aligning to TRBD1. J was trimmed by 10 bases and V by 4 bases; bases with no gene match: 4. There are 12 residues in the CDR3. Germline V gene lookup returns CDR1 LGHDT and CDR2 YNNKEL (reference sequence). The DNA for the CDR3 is TGTGCCAGCAGCCTTCAGGACAGGGAGCAGTTCTTC. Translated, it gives CASSLQDREQFF.